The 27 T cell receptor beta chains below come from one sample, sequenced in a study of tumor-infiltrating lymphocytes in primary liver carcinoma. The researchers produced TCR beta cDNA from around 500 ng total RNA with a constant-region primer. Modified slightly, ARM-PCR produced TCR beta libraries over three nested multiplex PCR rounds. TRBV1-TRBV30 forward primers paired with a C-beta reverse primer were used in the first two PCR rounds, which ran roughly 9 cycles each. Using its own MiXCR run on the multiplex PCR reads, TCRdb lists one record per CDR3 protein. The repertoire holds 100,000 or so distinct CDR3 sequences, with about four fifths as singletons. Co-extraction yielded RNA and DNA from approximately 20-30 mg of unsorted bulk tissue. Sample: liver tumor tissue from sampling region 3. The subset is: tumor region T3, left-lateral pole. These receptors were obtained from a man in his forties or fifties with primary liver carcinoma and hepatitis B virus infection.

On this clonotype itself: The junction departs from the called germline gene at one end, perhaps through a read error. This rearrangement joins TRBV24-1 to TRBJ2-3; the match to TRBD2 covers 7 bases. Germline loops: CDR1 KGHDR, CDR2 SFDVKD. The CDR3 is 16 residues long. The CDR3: CATSGRGTSRTDTQYF. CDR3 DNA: TGTGCGACCAGTGGGAGGGGAACGAGTAGAACAGATACGCAGTATTTT.

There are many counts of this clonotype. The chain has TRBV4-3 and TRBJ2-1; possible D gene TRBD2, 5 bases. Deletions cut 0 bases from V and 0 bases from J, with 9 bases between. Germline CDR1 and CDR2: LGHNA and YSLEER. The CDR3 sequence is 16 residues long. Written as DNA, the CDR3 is TGCGCCAGCAGCCAAGATGTGGCGGGCTCCTACAATGAGCAGTTCTTC. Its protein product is CASSQDVAGSYNEQFF.

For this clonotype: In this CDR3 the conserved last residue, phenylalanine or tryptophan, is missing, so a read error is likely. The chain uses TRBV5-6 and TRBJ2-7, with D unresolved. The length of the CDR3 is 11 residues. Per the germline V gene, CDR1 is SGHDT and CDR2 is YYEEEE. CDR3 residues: CVSSSLREQYL. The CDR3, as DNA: TGTGTCAGCAGCTCCCTCAGGGAGCAGTACCTC.

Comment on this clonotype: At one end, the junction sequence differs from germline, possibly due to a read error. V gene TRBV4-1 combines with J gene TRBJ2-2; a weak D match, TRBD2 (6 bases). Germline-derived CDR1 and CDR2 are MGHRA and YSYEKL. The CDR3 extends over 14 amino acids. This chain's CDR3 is CASSGRGNAWELFF. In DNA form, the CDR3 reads TGCGCCAGCAGCGGGCGGGGAAATGCCTGGGAACTGTTTTTT.

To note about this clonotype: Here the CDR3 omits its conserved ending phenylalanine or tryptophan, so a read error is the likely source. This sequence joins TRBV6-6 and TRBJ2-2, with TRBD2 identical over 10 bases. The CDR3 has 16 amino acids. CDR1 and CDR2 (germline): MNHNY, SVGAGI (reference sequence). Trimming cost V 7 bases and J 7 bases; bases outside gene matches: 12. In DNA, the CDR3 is TGTGCCAGCAACCCTAGCGGGAGTGGGGGGTTCGGGGAGCTGTTTATT. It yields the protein CASNPSGSGGFGELFI.

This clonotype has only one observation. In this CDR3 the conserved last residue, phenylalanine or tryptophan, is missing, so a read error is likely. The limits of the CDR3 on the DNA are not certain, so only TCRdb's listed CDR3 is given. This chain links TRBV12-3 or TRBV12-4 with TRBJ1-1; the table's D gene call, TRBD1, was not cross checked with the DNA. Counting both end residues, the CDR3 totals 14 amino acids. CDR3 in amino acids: CASSRRRGPAEVFL.

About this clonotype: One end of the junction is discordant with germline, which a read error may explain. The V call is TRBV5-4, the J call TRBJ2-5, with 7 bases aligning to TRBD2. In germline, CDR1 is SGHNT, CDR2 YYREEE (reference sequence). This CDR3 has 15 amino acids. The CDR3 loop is CANSISGLGQETQYF. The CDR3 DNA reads TGTGCCAACAGCATTAGCGGGCTGGGGCAAGAGACCCAGTACTTC.

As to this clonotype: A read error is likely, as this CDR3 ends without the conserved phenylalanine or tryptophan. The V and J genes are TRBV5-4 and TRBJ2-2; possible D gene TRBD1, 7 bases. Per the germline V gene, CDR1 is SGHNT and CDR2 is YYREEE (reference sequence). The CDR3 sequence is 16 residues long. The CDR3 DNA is TGTACCAGCAGCGTGGCCCAGGGGGGAGGCACTGGGGAGCTGTTTTTA. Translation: CTSSVAQGGGTGELFL.

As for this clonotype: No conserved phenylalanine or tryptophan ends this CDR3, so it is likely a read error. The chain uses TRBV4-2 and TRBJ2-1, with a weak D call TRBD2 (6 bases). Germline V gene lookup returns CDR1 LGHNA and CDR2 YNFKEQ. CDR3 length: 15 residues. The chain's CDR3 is CASSQEPGEHNEQFL. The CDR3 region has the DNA TGTGCCAGTAGCCAAGAACCGGGAGAACACAATGAGCAGTTCTTA.

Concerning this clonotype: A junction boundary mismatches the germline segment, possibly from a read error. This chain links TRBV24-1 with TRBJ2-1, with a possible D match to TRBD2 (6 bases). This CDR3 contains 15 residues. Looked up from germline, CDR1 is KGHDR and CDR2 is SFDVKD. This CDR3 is CATSGGTSSCNVQFF. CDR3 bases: TGTGCCACCAGTGGGGGTACTAGCTCCTGCAATGTGCAGTTCTTC.

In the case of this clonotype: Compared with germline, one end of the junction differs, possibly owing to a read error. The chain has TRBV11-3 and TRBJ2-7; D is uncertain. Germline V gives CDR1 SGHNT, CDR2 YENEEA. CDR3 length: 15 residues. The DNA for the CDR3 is TGTGCCAGCAGCTTAGATCCCCAGACACCCTACAAGCAGTACTTC. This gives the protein CASSLDPQTPYKQYF.

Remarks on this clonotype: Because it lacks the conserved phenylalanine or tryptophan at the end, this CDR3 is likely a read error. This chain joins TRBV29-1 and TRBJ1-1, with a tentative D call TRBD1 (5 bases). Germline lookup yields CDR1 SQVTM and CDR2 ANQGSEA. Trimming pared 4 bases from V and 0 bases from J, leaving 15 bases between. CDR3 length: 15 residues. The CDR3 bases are TGCAGCGTTGCACCAGGCTGGGGGATGAACACTGAAGCTTTCGTT. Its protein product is CSVAPGWGMNTEAFV.

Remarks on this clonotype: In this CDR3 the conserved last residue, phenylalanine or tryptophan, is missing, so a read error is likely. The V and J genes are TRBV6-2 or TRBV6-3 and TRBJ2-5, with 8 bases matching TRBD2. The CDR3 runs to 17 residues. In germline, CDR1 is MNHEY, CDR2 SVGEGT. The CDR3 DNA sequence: TGTGACAGCAGTCTCTCTACAGCGGGAGACCAAAAAGAGACCCAGTACCTC. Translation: CDSSLSTAGDQKETQYL.

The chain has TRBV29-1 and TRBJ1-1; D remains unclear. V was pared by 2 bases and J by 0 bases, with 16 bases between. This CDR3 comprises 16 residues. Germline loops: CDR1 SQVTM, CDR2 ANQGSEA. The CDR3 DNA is TGCAGCGTTGAAAAGGGAAAGGTCATCATGAACACTGAAGCTTTCTTT. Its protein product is CSVEKGKVIMNTEAFF.

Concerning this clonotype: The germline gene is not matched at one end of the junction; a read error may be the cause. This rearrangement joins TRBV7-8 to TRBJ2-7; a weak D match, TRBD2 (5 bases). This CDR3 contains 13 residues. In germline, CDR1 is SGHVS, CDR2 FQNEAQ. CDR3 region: CAISLTLDYEHYF. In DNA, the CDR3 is TGTGCCATCAGCTTGACTCTCGACTACGAGCACTACTTC.

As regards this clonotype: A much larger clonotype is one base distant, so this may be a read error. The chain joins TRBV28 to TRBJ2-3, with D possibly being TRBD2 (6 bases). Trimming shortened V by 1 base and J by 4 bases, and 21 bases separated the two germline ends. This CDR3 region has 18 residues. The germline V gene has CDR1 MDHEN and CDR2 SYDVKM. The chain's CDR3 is CASSLLGTSGSSADTQYF. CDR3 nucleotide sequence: TGTGCCAGCAGTTTATTAGGGACCAGTGGTTCTAGCGCAGATACGCAGTATTTT.

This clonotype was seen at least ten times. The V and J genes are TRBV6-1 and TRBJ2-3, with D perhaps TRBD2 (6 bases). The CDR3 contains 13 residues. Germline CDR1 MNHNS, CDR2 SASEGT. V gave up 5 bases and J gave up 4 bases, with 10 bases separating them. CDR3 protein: CASSPGSPDTQYF. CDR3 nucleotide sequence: TGTGCCAGCAGTCCCGGGAGCCCAGATACGCAGTATTTT.

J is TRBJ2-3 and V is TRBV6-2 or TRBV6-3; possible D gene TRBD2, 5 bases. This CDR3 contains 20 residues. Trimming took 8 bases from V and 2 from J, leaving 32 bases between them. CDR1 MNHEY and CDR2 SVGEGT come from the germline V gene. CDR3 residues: CASLLGPSRNVPPVTDTQYF. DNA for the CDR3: TGTGCCAGCCTACTAGGCCCTAGTAGGAACGTCCCCCCTGTCACAGATACGCAGTATTTT.

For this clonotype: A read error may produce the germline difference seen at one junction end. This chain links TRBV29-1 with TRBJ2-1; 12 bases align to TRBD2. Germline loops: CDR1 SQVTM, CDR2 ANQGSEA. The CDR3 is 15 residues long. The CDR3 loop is CSVGLAGGFYIEQFF. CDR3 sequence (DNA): TGCAGCGTTGGTCTAGCGGGAGGGTTCTACATTGAGCAGTTTTTC.

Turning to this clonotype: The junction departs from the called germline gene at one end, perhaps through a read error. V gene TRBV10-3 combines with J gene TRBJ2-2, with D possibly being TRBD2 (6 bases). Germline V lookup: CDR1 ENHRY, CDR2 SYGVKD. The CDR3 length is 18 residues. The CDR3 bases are TGTGCCATCAGTGATGAAATTGTGTTGACTGGGAACACCGGGGGGCTGTTTTTT. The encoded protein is CAISDEIVLTGNTGGLFF.

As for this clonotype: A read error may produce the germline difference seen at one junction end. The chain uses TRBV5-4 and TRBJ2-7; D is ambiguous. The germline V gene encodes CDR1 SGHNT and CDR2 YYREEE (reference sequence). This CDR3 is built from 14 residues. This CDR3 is CVSSLVRNSYEQYF. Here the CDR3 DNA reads TGTGTCAGCAGCTTGGTCCGGAACTCCTACGAGCAGTACTTC. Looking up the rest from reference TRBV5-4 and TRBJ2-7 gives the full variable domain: ETGVTQSPTHLIKTRGQQVTLRCSSQSGHNTVSWYQQALGQGPQFIFQYYREEENGRGNFPPRFSGLQFPNYSSELNVNALELDDSALYLCVSSLVRNSYEQYFGPGTRLTVT.

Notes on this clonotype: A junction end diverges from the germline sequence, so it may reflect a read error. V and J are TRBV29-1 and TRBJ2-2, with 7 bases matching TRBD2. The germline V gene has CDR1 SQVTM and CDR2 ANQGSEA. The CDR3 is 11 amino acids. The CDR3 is CGAGDPGELFF. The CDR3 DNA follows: TGCGGCGCGGGGGATCCCGGAGAGCTGTTTTTT.

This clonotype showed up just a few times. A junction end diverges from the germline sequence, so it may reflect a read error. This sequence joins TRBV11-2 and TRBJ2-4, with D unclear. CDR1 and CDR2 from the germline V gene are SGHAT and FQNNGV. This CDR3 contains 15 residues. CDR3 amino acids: CASSTSAVAKNIQYF. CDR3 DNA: TGTGCCAGCTCCACTTCGGCGGTGGCCAAAAACATTCAATACTTC.

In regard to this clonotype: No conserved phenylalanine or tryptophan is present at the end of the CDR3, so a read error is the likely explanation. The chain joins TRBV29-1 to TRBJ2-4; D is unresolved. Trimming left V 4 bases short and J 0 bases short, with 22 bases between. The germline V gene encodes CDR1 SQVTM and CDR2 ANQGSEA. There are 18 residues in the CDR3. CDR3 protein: CSVGVRDQIHLAKNIQYS. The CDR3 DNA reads TGCAGCGTTGGGGTCAGAGATCAAATCCATTTAGCCAAAAACATTCAGTACTCC.

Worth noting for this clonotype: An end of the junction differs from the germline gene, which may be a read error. This chain's CDR3 is CASAISGTNVLTF. The CDR3 nucleotides read TGTGCCAGCGCCATCTCTGGGACCAACGTCCTGACTTTC. This chain connects TRBV12-3 or TRBV12-4 to TRBJ2-6; D is unresolved. The CDR3 is made up of 13 amino acids.

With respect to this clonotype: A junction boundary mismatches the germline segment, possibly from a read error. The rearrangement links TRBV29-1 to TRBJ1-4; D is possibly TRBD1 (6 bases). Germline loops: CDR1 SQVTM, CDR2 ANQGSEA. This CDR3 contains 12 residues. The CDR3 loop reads CGVGQKGEKLFF. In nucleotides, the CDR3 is TGCGGCGTTGGGCAGAAGGGGGAAAAACTTTTTTTT.

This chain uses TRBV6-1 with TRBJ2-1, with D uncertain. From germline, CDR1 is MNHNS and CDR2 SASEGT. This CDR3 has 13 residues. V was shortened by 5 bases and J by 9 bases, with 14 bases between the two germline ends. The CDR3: CASSHGPAFEQFF. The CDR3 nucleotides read TGTGCCAGCAGTCACGGACCAGCGTTTGAGCAGTTCTTC.